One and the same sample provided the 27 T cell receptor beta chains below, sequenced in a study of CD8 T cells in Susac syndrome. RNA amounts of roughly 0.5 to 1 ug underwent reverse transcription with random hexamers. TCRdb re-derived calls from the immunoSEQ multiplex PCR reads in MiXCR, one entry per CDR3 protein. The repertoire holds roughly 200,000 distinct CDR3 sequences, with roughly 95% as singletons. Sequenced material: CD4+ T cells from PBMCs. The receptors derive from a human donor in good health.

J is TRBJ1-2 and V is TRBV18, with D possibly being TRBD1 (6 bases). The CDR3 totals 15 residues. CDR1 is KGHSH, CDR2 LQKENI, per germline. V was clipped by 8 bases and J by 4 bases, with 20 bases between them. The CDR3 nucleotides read TGTGCCAGCCAGGCCGGATTGGGACAACGCTATGGCTACACCTTC. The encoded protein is CASQAGLGQRYGYTF.

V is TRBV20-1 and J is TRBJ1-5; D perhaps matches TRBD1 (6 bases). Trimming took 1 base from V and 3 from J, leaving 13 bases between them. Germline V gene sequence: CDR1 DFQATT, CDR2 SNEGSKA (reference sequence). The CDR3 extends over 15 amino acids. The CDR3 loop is CSARGNDRFNQPQHF. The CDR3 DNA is TGCAGTGCTAGAGGAAACGACAGGTTCAATCAGCCCCAGCATTTT.

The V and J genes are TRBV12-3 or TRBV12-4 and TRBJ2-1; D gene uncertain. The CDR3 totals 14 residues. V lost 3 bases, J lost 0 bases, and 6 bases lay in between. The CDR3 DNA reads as TGTGCCAGCAGTTTCCTGATCTCCTACAATGAGCAGTTCTTC. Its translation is CASSFLISYNEQFF.

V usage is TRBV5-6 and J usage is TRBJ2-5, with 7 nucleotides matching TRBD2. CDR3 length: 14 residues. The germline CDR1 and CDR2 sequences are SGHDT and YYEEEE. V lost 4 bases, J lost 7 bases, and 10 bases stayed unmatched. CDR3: CASSGRDYRATQYF. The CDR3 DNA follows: TGTGCCAGCAGCGGGAGGGACTACCGAGCGACCCAGTACTTC.

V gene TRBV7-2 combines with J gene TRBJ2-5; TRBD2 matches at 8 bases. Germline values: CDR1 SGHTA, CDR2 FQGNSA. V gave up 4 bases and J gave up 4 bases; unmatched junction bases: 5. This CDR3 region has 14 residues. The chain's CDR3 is CASSSGGAGETQYF. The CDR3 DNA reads TGTGCCAGCAGCTCCGGGGGGGCCGGAGAGACCCAGTACTTC.

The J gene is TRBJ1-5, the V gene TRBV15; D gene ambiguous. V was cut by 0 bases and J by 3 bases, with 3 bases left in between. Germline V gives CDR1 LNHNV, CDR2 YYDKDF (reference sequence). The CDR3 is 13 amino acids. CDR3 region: CATSRDFNQPQHF. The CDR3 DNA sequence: TGTGCCACCAGCAGAGACTTCAATCAGCCCCAGCATTTT.

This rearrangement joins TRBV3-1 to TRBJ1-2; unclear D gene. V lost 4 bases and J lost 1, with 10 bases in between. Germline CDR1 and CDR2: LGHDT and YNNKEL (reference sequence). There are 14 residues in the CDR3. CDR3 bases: TGTGCCAGCAGCCCATTAGTCCGTAACTATGGCTACACCTTC. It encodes CASSPLVRNYGYTF.

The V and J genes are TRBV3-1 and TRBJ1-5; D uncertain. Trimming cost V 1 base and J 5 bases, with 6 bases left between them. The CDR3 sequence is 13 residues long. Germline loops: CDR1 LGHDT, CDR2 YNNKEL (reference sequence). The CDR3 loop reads CASSQGKDQPQHF. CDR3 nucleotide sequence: TGTGCCAGCAGCCAAGGCAAGGATCAGCCCCAGCATTTT.

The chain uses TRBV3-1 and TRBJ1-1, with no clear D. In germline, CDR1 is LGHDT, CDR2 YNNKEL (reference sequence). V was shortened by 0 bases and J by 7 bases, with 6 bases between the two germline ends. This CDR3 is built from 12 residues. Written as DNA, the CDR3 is TGTGCCAGCAGCCAAGATTATCATGAAGCTTTCTTT. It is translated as CASSQDYHEAFF.

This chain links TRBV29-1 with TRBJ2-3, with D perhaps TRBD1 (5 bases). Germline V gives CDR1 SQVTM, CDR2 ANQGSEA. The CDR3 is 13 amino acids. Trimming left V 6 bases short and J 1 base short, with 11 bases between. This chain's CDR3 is CSVLQARTDTQYF. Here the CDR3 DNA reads TGCAGCGTGTTACAGGCTCGCACAGATACGCAGTATTTT.

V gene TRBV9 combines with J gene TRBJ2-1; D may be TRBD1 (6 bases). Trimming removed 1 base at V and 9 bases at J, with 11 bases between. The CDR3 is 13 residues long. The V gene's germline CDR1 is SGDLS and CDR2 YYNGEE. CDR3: CASSVLPRGEQFF. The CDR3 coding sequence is TGTGCCAGCAGCGTACTTCCCAGGGGTGAGCAGTTCTTC. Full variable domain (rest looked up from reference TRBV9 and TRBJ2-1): DSGVTQTPKHLITATGQRVTLRCSPRSGDLSVYWYQQSLDQGLQFLIQYYNGEERAKGNILERFSAQQFPDLHSELNLSSLELGDSALYFCASSVLPRGEQFFGPGTRLTVL.

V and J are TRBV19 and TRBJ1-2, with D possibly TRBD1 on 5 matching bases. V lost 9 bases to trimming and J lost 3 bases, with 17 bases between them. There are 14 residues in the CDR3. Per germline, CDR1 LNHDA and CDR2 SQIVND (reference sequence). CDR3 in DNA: TGTGCCAGCGAATTGGGGGGAGTCGACTATGGCTACACCTTC. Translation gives CASELGGVDYGYTF.

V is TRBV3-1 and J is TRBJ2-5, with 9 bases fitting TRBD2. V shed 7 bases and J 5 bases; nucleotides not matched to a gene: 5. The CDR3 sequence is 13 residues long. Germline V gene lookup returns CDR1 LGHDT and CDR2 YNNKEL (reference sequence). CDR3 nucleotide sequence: TGTGCCAGCACCCGACTAGCGGAGGAGACCCAGTACTTC. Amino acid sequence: CASTRLAEETQYF.

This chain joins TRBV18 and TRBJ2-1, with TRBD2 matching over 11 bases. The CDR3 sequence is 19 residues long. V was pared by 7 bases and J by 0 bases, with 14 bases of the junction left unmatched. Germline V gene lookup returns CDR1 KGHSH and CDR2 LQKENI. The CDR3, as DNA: TGTGCCAGCTTAACCGGGACTAGCGGAGACTTGAGCTCCTACAATGAGCAGTTCTTC. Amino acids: CASLTGTSGDLSSYNEQFF.

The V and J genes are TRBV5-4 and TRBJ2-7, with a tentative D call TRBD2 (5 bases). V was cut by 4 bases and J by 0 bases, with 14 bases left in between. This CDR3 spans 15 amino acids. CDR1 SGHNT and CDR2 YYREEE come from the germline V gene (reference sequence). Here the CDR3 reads CASSHGGRSSYEQYV. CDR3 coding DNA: TGTGCCAGCAGCCATGGCGGGCGTAGCTCCTACGAGCAGTACGTC.

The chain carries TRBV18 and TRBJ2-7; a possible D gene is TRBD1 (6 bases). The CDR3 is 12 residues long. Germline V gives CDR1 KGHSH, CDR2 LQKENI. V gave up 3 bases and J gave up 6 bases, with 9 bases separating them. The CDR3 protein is CASSPDRTEQYV. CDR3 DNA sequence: TGTGCCAGCTCACCGGACAGAACCGAGCAGTACGTC.

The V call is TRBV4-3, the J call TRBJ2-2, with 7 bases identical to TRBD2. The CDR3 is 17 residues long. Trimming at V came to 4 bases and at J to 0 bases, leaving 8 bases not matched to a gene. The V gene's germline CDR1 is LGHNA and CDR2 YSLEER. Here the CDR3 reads CASSRDSAGANTGELFF. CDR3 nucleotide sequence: TGCGCCAGCAGCCGCGACAGTGCGGGGGCGAACACCGGGGAGCTGTTTTTT.

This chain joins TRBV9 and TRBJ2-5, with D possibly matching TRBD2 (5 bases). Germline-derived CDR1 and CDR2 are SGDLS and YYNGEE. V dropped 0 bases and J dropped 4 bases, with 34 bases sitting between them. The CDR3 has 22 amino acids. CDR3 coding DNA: TGTGCCAGCAGCGTAGATCCGGGCATACAAGGTCTGAGTATGCAGGCGGGAGAGACCCAGTACTTC. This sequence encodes CASSVDPGIQGLSMQAGETQYF.

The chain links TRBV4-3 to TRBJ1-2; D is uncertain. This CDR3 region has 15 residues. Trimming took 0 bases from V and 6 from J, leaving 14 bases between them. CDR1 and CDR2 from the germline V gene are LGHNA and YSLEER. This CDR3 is CASSQDSGEVDGYTF. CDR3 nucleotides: TGCGCCAGCAGCCAAGATAGCGGGGAGGTCGATGGCTACACCTTC.

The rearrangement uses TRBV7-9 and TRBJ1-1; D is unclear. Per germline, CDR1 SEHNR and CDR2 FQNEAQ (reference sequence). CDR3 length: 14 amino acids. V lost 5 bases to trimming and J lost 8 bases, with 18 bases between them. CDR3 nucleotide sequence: TGTGCCAGCAGCGCAGACACGCGTGAGGTCGAAGCTTTCTTT. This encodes CASSADTREVEAFF.

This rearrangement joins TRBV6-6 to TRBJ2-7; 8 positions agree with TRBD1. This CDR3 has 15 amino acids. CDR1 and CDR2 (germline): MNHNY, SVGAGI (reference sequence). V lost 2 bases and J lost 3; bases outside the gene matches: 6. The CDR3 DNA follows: TGTGCCAGCAGTTACGCCTCAGACAGGGGCTACGAGCAGTACTTC. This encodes CASSYASDRGYEQYF.

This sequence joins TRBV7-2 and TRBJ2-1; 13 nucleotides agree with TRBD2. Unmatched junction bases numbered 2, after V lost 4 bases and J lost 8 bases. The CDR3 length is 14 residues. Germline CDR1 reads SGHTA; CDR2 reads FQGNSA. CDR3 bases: TGTGCCAGCAGCTCCGGACTAGCGGGAGATGAGCAGTTCTTC. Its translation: CASSSGLAGDEQFF. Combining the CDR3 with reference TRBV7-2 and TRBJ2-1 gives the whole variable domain GAGVSQSPSNKVTEKGKDVELRCDPISGHTALYWYRQSLGQGLEFLIYFQGNSAPDKSGLPSDRFSAERTGGSVSTLTIQRTQQEDSAVYLCASSSGLAGDEQFFGPGTRLTVL.

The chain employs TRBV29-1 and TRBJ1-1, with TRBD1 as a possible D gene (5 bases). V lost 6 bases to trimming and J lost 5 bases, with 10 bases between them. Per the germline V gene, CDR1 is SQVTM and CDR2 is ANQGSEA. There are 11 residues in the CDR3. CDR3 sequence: CSVARGTEAFF. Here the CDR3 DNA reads TGCAGCGTCGCCCGGGGGACTGAAGCTTTCTTT.

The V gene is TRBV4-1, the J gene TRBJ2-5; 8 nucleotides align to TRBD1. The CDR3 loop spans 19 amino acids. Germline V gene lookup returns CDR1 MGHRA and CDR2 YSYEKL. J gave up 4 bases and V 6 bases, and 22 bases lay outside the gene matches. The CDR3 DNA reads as TGCGCCAGCAGGGGGGTCGTAACAGGAAGGACAGGGTCAGTAGAGACCCAGTACTTC. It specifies CASRGVVTGRTGSVETQYF.

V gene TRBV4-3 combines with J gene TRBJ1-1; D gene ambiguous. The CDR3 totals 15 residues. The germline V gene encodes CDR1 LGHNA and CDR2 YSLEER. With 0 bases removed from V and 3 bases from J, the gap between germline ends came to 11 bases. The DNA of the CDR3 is TGCGCCAGCAGCCAAGAAGGCGGCGGGGACACTGAAGCTTTCTTT. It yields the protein CASSQEGGGDTEAFF.

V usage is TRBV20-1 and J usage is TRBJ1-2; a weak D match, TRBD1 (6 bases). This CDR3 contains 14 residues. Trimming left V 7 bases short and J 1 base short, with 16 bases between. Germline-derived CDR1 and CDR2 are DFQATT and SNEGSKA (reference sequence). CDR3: CSGAPGHINYGYTF. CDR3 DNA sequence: TGCAGTGGGGCCCCGGGACATATTAACTATGGCTACACCTTC.

CDR3: CASSLGQEIFSNQPQHF. The CDR3 region has the DNA TGTGCCAGCAGTTTAGGACAGGAGATATTTAGCAATCAGCCCCAGCATTTT. The rearrangement uses TRBV12-3 or TRBV12-4 and TRBJ1-5; D possibly corresponds to TRBD1 (6 bases). The CDR3 spans 17 residues. Trimming stripped 1 base from V and 0 bases from J, with 13 bases between.